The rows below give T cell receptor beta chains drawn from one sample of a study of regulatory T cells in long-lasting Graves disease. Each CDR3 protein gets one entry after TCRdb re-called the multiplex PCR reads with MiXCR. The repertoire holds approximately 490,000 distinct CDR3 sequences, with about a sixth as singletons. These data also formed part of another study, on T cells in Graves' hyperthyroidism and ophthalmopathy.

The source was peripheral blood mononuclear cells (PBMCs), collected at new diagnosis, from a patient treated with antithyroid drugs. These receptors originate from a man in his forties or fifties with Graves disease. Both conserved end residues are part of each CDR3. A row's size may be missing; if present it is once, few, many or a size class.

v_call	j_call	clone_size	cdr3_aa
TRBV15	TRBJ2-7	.	CATSRGRSYEQYF
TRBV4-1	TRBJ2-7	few	CASSHPVTGTYEQYF
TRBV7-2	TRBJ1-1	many	CASSLAQGAGTEAFF
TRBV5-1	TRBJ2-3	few	CASSLTARLGATDTQYF
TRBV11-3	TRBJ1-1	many	CASSSGQGENTEAFF
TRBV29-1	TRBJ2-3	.	CSVEDRLSLDTDTQYF
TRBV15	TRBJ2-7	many	CATSRARGEGRNEQYF
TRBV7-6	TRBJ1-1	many	CASSLAENTEAFF
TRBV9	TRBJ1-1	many	CASSEGRYMNTEAFF
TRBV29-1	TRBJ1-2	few	CSVGDGANYGYTF
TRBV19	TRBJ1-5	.	CASSIGLESWPQHF
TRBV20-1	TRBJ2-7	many	CSGLRGLGGNEQYF
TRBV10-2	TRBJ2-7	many	CASSVRQGAYEQYF
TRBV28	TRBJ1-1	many	CASSPGGGAAFF
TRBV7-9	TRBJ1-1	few	CASSPSWNTEAFF
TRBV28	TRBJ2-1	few	CASSPAQGSEQFF
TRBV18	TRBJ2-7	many	CASSPRGILDEQYF
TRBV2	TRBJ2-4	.	CASRRDRSKNIQYF
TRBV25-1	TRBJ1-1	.	CASSGRTEAFF
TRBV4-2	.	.	CASSLRDRGYNEQYF
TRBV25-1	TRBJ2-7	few	CASINRRSSYEQYF
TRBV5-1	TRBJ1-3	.	CASSPRAAAGNTIYF
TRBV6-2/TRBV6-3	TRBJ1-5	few	CASNQGSGGQPQHF
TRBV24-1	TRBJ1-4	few	CATSDDLRPEVSTNEKLFF
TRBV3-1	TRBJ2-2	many	CASSQIMNTGELFF
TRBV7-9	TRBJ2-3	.	CASSREGLGTDTQYF
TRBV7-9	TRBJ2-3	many	CASGDRTDTQYF
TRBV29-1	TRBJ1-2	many	CSVYRDRGTATF
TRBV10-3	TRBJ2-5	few	CAISGTGVRETQYF
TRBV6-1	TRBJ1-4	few	CASSARGQKNEKLFF
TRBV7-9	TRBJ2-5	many	CASSSSGRGTKETQYF
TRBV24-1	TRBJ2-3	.	CATSDPAGITQYF